This is a list of T cell receptor beta chains from one sample in a study of CD8 T cells in Susac syndrome. Each CDR3 protein gets one entry after TCRdb re-called the immunoSEQ multiplex PCR reads with MiXCR. Of a few hundred thousand distinct CDR3 sequences in the sample, roughly 81% were seen once. Material for sequencing was CD8+ T cells from PBMCs. Source of these receptors: a human donor with multiple sclerosis. CDR3s include the opening cysteine and the closing phenylalanine or tryptophan. Each record gives: V gene, clone size, J gene, CDR3 protein. Expanded clones get a size class; other rows say once, few or many, or leave the size out.

V: TRBV2
size: .
J: TRBJ1-2
CDR3: CASASSLQVNYGYTF

V: TRBV5-6
size: .
J: TRBJ2-3
CDR3: CASSPPGTGSTDTQYF

V: TRBV10-3
size: .
J: TRBJ1-3
CDR3: CAISEYEGQYGNTIYF

V: TRBV20-1
size: .
J: TRBJ2-7
CDR3: CSARRDYEQYF

V: TRBV9
size: few
J: TRBJ2-7
CDR3: CASSVEGTGGEQYF

V: TRBV30
size: .
J: TRBJ2-3
CDR3: CAWDTGLAVSVNTQYF

V: TRBV7-6
size: once
J: TRBJ1-1
CDR3: CASSLEAGGANTEAFF

V: TRBV28
size: once
J: TRBJ1-1
CDR3: CASSLNPLGSLNTEAFF

V: TRBV28
size: .
J: TRBJ2-1
CDR3: CASSSQVSSYNEQFF

V: TRBV29-1
size: .
J: TRBJ2-7
CDR3: CSVESDYEQYF

V: TRBV9
size: .
J: TRBJ1-2
CDR3: CASSGQVRVGYTF

V: TRBV6-1
size: .
J: TRBJ2-5
CDR3: CASTLSSSSSQETQYF

V: TRBV6-1
size: .
J: TRBJ2-7
CDR3: CASSMGLAGGSYEQYF

V: TRBV19
size: few
J: TRBJ2-7
CDR3: CASSAGTGGPYEQYF

V: TRBV28
size: .
J: TRBJ2-7
CDR3: CASQRGIHEQYF

V: TRBV7-9
size: .
J: TRBJ2-4
CDR3: CATHFPGGKNIQYF

V: TRBV20-1
size: .
J: TRBJ2-7
CDR3: CSARDGAKQYF

V: TRBV5-1
size: .
J: TRBJ2-2
CDR3: CASSFLGLTTPTGGELFF

V: TRBV20-1
size: .
J: TRBJ2-1
CDR3: CSARETGTYNEQFF

V: TRBV6-2/TRBV6-3
size: .
J: TRBJ1-1
CDR3: CASSYSPLGMNTEAFF

V: TRBV24-1
size: .
J: TRBJ2-1
CDR3: CATSSSGRGFSEQFF

V: TRBV12-5
size: .
J: TRBJ2-7
CDR3: CASGLDIAGEGSEQYF

V: TRBV9
size: .
J: TRBJ2-5
CDR3: CASSAMANSQETQYF

V: TRBV5-1
size: .
J: TRBJ1-2
CDR3: CASSSDPPGQHGYTF

V: TRBV4-1
size: .
J: TRBJ2-7
CDR3: CASSQVRPGGEQYF

V: TRBV29-1
size: .
J: TRBJ1-1
CDR3: CSVEDGGTEAFF

V: TRBV3-1
size: few
J: TRBJ2-7
CDR3: CASSQDFGGYEQYF

V: TRBV6-5
size: .
J: TRBJ2-2
CDR3: CASSLLTGIGELFF

V: TRBV30
size: .
J: TRBJ2-3
CDR3: CAWSYLAGGGDTQYF

V: TRBV27
size: once
J: TRBJ2-3
CDR3: CASSGTATTDTQYF

V: TRBV4-1
size: .
J: TRBJ1-1
CDR3: CASSQVLGPGHGIAEAFF

V: TRBV9
size: once
J: TRBJ1-1
CDR3: CASSVARTGNTEAFF